The 16 T cell receptor beta chains given below trace back to one sample, sequenced in a study of cytomegalovirus exposure and HLA in healthy donors. Researchers ran the PCR with 60 Vbeta and 13 Jbeta primers. The data were produced by immunoSEQ multiplex PCR, yet TCRdb's version contains in-frame clones alone and is incomplete. Of 150,000 to 200,000 clones listed, around two thirds were seen once; the top ten hold approximately 1.5%. Sequenced material: PBMCs. The source of these receptors is a man aged 45-65 years in good health and CMV-seronegative.

This clone was counted only a few times. This rearrangement joins TRBV6-5 to TRBJ1-1; 7 nucleotides align to TRBD1. The CDR3 is 15 residues long. V lost 0 bases to trimming and J lost 1 base; unmatched junction nucleotides: 2. CDR1 is MNHEY and CDR2 is SVGAGI in the germline V gene. This chain's CDR3 is CASSYSTGSNTEAFF. The CDR3 DNA reads TGTGCCAGCAGTTACTCGACAGGGTCGAACACTGAAGCTTTCTTT.

This chain joins TRBV5-1 and TRBJ1-2; 9 bases match TRBD1. The CDR3 has 15 residues. The germline gives CDR1 SGHRS, CDR2 YFSETQ. With V trimmed by 4 bases and J by 4 bases, 8 bases remained unmatched. CDR3 sequence (DNA): TGCGCCAGCAGCGCAGAACAGGGGGCAGGCTATGGCTACACCTTC. This gives the protein CASSAEQGAGYGYTF.

The chain combines TRBV7-9 with TRBJ2-5, with D possibly matching TRBD1 (6 bases). V was cut by 5 bases and J by 4 bases, with 20 bases left in between. The length of the CDR3 is 16 residues. Germline V gene data show CDR1 as SEHNR and CDR2 as FQNEAQ (reference sequence). CDR3 sequence (DNA): TGTGCCAGCAGCCCTAGTGCGGGCAGGGGCATAGAGACCCAGTACTTC. This gives the protein CASSPSAGRGIETQYF.

The gene calls are TRBV5-1 and TRBJ2-1; TRBD2 aligns across 10 bases. CDR3 length: 15 amino acids. Losses at the gene ends were 4 bases for V and 6 bases for J; bases not matched to a gene: 7. Germline V lookup: CDR1 SGHRS, CDR2 YFSETQ. CDR3 DNA: TGCGCCAGCAGCCTTAGCGGGGGGAATTTCAATGAGCAGTTCTTC. Its translation is CASSLSGGNFNEQFF.

In DNA, the CDR3 is TGTGCCAGCAGTCGACAGGGGGCCACCGGGGAGCTGTTTTTT. This gives the protein CASSRQGATGELFF. The chain carries TRBV28 and TRBJ2-2; TRBD1 aligns across 10 bases. Germline V gene lookup returns CDR1 MDHEN and CDR2 SYDVKM. This CDR3 spans 14 amino acids. J gave up 4 bases and V 5 bases, and 1 base lay outside the gene matches.

The chain employs TRBV21-1 and TRBJ2-7; TRBD1 is the table's D call and was not checked against the DNA. TRBV21-1 is an annotated pseudogene. There are 15 residues in the CDR3. In DNA form, the CDR3 reads TGTGCCAGCAGATTTAGGAGGACAGGAGCCTACGAGCAGTACTTC. Protein sequence: CASRFRRTGAYEQYF.

This chain connects TRBV18 to TRBJ1-1, with D perhaps TRBD1 (5 bases). Trimming cost V 2 bases and J 5 bases, with 9 bases left between them. The CDR3 runs 13 residues. CDR1 KGHSH and CDR2 LQKENI come from the germline V gene. Here the CDR3 DNA reads TGTGCCAGCTCACCAGTTCAGGGAACTGAAGCTTTCTTT. Its translation: CASSPVQGTEAFF.

This chain joins TRBV5-1 and TRBJ1-1, with 9 bases aligning to TRBD1. This CDR3 region has 14 residues. The germline gives CDR1 SGHRS, CDR2 YFSETQ. V shed 1 base and J 8 bases; nucleotides not matched to a gene: 6. In nucleotides, the CDR3 is TGCGCCAGCAGCTTGAGACAGGGGGAACTAGAAGCTTTCTTT. It specifies CASSLRQGELEAFF.

The chain carries TRBV2 and TRBJ2-7; the match to TRBD2 covers 11 bases. This CDR3 has 15 residues. With V trimmed by 6 bases and J by 4 bases, 8 bases remained unmatched. The germline CDR1 and CDR2 sequences are SNHLY and FYNNEI. CDR3 sequence reads: CASRARGLAEYEQYF. CDR3 sequence (DNA): TGTGCCAGCAGGGCCAGGGGACTAGCGGAGTACGAGCAGTACTTC. The variable domain in full, completed from reference TRBV2 and TRBJ2-7, reads EPEVTQTPSHQVTQMGQEVILRCVPISNHLYFYWYRQILGQKVEFLVSFYNNEISEKSEIFDDQFSVERPDGSNFTLKIRSTKLEDSAMYFCASRARGLAEYEQYFGPGTRLTVT.

This clone was counted between two and nine times. This rearrangement joins TRBV27 to TRBJ1-1; maybe TRBD1 (5 bases). Germline V lookup: CDR1 MNHEY, CDR2 SMNVEV (reference sequence). Between the trimmed V and J ends, which lost 1 base and 8 bases, there was a span of 11 bases. The CDR3 contains 13 residues. Here the CDR3 reads CASSLLSGGEAFF. CDR3 DNA: TGTGCCAGCAGTTTATTATCCGGGGGGGAAGCTTTCTTT.

The V gene is TRBV7-9, the J gene TRBJ2-1, with D hard to call. Trimming pared 1 base from V and 10 bases from J, leaving 5 bases between. The CDR3 is 11 amino acids. Germline CDR1 and CDR2: SEHNR and FQNEAQ (reference sequence). The CDR3 loop is CASSLEQEQFF. DNA for the CDR3: TGTGCCAGCAGCTTAGAACAGGAGCAGTTCTTC.

The rearrangement links TRBV7-2 to TRBJ1-3, with a weak D call TRBD1 (5 bases). Looked up from germline, CDR1 is SGHTA and CDR2 is FQGNSA. Trimming removed 0 bases from V and 1 base from J, with 10 bases in between. This CDR3 region has 16 residues. The CDR3 loop reads CASSLAQALSGNTIYF. DNA for the CDR3: TGTGCCAGCAGCTTAGCACAGGCCCTATCTGGAAACACCATATATTTT.

V usage is TRBV7-8 and J usage is TRBJ2-7; 10 bases fit TRBD1. Germline V CDR1 and CDR2: SGHVS, FQNEAQ. V trimming: 0 bases; J trimming: 5 bases; junction bases outside the gene matches: 1. The CDR3 totals 14 residues. CDR3 DNA sequence: TGTGCCAGCAGCTTAGCGGACAGGGGGGACGAGCAGTACTTC. Translation gives CASSLADRGDEQYF.

V usage is TRBV5-4 and J usage is TRBJ2-2; 8 bases are a match to TRBD2. Per germline, CDR1 SGHNT and CDR2 YYREEE (reference sequence). CDR3 length: 16 residues. The V gene end was trimmed by 1 base and the J gene end by 0 bases; junction bases not matched to a gene: 2. The CDR3 DNA follows: TGTGCCAGCAGCTTGTTCGGGGGGGCGAACACCGGGGAGCTGTTTTTT. Encoded protein: CASSLFGGANTGELFF.

The chain links TRBV7-6 to TRBJ1-1; D is uncertain. CDR3 size: 13 residues. The V gene lost 4 bases and the J gene lost 5 bases, with 11 bases spanning the gap. Per the germline V gene, CDR1 is SGHVS and CDR2 is FNYEAQ. The CDR3 loop reads CASSSRHQTEAFF. As DNA, the CDR3 is TGTGCCAGCAGCTCCCGACACCAGACTGAAGCTTTCTTT.

The chain recombines TRBV6-1 with TRBJ2-3; 8 positions agree with TRBD1. The J segment lost 2 bases and the V segment lost 6 bases, leaving 4 bases of the junction unmatched. The CDR3 covers 14 residues. Germline V gene lookup returns CDR1 MNHNS and CDR2 SASEGT. The CDR3 spells CASSRGRNTDTQYF. The CDR3 coding sequence is TGTGCCAGCAGCAGGGGGCGGAACACAGATACGCAGTATTTT.